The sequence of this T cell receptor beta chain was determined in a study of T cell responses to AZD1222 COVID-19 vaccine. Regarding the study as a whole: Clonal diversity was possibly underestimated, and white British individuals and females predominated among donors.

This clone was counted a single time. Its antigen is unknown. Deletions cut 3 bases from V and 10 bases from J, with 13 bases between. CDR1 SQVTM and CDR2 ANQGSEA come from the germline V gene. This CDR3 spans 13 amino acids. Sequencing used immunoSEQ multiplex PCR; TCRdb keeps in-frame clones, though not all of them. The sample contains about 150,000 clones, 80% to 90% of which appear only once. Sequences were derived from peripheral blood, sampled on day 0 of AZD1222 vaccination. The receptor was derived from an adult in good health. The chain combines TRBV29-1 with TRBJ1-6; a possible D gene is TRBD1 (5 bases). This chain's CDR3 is CSVDTGEGSPLHF. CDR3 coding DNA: TGCAGCGTTGACACAGGAGAGGGGTCACCCCTCCACTTT.